This TCR beta chain was sequenced for a study of T cell changes during pregnancy in multiple sclerosis. Produced via immunoSEQ multiplex PCR; TCRdb's table is partial and in-frame only. The sample consists of approximately 20,000 clones, 70% to 90% of them appearing once. Germline assignment: CDR1 LNHNV and CDR2 YYDKDF (reference sequence). With 1 base removed from V and 6 bases from J, the gap between germline ends came to 15 bases. There are 15 residues in the CDR3. This clonotype originated in a female donor in good health, enrolled as a control in a pregnancy study. The sample consisted of CD8+ T cells from peripheral blood mononuclear cells, taken in the second trimester of pregnancy. The V gene is TRBV15, the J gene TRBJ1-2; D perhaps matches TRBD1 (6 bases). The CDR3 coding sequence is TGTGCCACCAGCAGAGTAGGGCAGGGGAGGGATGGCTACACCTTC. Its protein product is CATSRVGQGRDGYTF.